This entry lists 28 T cell receptor beta chains sequenced from one sample in a study of blood T cells in healthy people across ages. A sample-barcoded 5' primer and a J-beta primer mix were used in a second PCR of roughly 6 to 11 cycles. TCRdb reprocessed the 5' RACE reads with MiXCR, giving one entry per CDR3 protein. The table shows about 1.6 million distinct CDR3 sequences, with 34% occurring only once. The sample was blood. All receptors come from a woman aged 25 to 39 in good health.

About this clonotype: The final CDR3 position lacks the conserved phenylalanine or tryptophan, pointing to a likely read error. The chain is built from TRBV12-3 or TRBV12-4 and TRBJ1-1; D remains ambiguous. V lost 6 bases and J lost 4, with 12 bases in between. This CDR3 spans 13 amino acids. CDR3 sequence (DNA): TGTGCCAGCAGCCCCCCATGGGGCACTGAAGCTTTCTGT. Translated: CASSPPWGTEAFC.

This rearrangement joins TRBV7-3 to TRBJ2-6, with D unresolved. The CDR3 runs 15 residues. V dropped 4 bases and J dropped 0 bases, with 7 bases sitting between them. The V gene's germline CDR1 is SGHTA and CDR2 FQGTGA. Written as DNA, the CDR3 is TGTGCCAGCAGCTCCATGGCCTCTGGGGCCAACGTCCTGACTTTC. Its protein product is CASSSMASGANVLTF.

Worth noting for this clonotype: Germline and junction disagree at one end, which may indicate a read error. J is TRBJ1-6 and V is TRBV20-1; D gene unclear. The germline gives CDR1 DFQATT, CDR2 SNEGSKA (reference sequence). This CDR3 is 15 amino acids long. CDR3 region: CSTRDWEQINSPLHF. The CDR3 DNA follows: TGCAGTACTAGAGATTGGGAACAGATTAATTCACCCCTCCACTTT.

This clonotype was seen a handful of times. The chain employs TRBV14 and TRBJ2-5, with no clear D. CDR3 size: 16 residues. Germline V gene lookup returns CDR1 SGHDN and CDR2 FVKESK. Trimming stripped 4 bases from V and 5 bases from J, with 20 bases between. The CDR3 nucleotides are TGTGCCAGCAGCCGCGCCCGGATTTCCAGGTCGGAGACCCAGTACTTC. This sequence encodes CASSRARISRSETQYF.

This clonotype was found many times. The V gene is TRBV15, the J gene TRBJ2-6; 7 bases are a match to TRBD1. Germline V gene lookup returns CDR1 LNHNV and CDR2 YYDKDF (reference sequence). The CDR3 sequence is 19 residues long. V trimming: 3 bases; J trimming: 0 bases; junction bases outside the gene matches: 11. The CDR3, as DNA: TGTGCCACCAGCAGTGTCATCGGGACAGTATACTCTGGGGCCAACGTCCTGACTTTC. Its protein product is CATSSVIGTVYSGANVLTF.

The gene calls are TRBV4-1 and TRBJ1-2; no firm D call. From germline, CDR1 is MGHRA and CDR2 YSYEKL. The CDR3 has 16 amino acids. V was shortened by 2 bases and J by 4 bases, with 17 bases between the two germline ends. The CDR3 DNA reads as TGCGCCAGCAGCCAACGAATCCAGGCCGAGCGCTATGGCTACACCTTC. Translated, it gives CASSQRIQAERYGYTF.

Notes on this clonotype: With a much larger clone just one base away, this may be a read error. J is TRBJ2-3 and V is TRBV7-2, with 9 positions matching TRBD2. CDR3 size: 17 residues. Germline V gene sequence: CDR1 SGHTA, CDR2 FQGNSA. With 7 bases clipped from V and 2 bases from J, the junction kept 13 bases outside the gene matches. Written as DNA, the CDR3 is TGTGCCAGCAACTCTAGAGGCGGGGGGGGAATCACAGATACGCAGTATTTT. It codes for CASNSRGGGGITDTQYF. The full variable domain, its missing parts supplied by reference TRBV7-2 and TRBJ2-3, is GAGVSQSPSNKVTEKGKDVELRCDPISGHTALYWYRQSLGQGLEFLIYFQGNSAPDKSGLPSDRFSAERTGGSVSTLTIQRTQQEDSAVYLCASNSRGGGGITDTQYFGPGTRLTVL.

This clonotype was seen a few times. This chain joins TRBV20-1 and TRBJ1-5; D is unclear. This CDR3 is built from 14 residues. The germline gives CDR1 DFQATT, CDR2 SNEGSKA (reference sequence). Trimming stripped 3 bases from V and 2 bases from J, with 11 bases between. The DNA of the CDR3 is TGCAGTGCTAGGGACCTCCGCGGCAATCAGCCCCAGCATTTT. Translating it yields CSARDLRGNQPQHF.

The genes are TRBV6-2 or TRBV6-3 and TRBJ2-3; the match to TRBD2 covers 8 bases. CDR1 and CDR2 (germline): MNHEY, SVGEGT. Germline trimming cut 8 bases from V and 6 bases from J; bases unmatched to any gene: 10. The CDR3 has 14 residues. CDR3 loop: CASLTGGPGDTQYF. For the CDR3, the DNA is TGTGCCAGCTTAACGGGAGGGCCAGGGGATACGCAGTATTTT.

CDR3 loop: CASSLWTDSYGYTF. The CDR3 nucleotides are TGTGCCAGCAGCCTCTGGACAGATTCCTATGGCTACACCTTC. This chain links TRBV3-1 with TRBJ1-2, with D perhaps TRBD1 (6 bases). Per germline, CDR1 LGHDT and CDR2 YNNKEL (reference sequence). CDR3 length: 14 amino acids. The ends were cut back, 4 bases at V and 4 bases at J, with 13 bases in the middle.

This chain uses TRBV6-6 with TRBJ2-7; D uncertain. The CDR3 length is 12 residues. V was clipped by 2 bases and J by 6 bases, with 8 bases between them. In germline, CDR1 is MNHNY, CDR2 SVGAGI (reference sequence). This chain's CDR3 is CASSYRQREQYF. The DNA for the CDR3 is TGTGCCAGCAGTTACAGGCAGCGCGAGCAGTACTTC.

This clonotype was detected only a few times. The chain has TRBV20-1 and TRBJ2-1, with 9 bases lining up with TRBD1. The CDR3 contains 14 residues. J was trimmed by 4 bases and V by 6 bases; bases with no gene match: 7. Germline CDR1 and CDR2: DFQATT and SNEGSKA (reference sequence). The DNA for the CDR3 is TGCAGTGCCTACCGGGACAGGGTATACAATGAGCAGTTCTTC. It specifies CSAYRDRVYNEQFF.

This chain links TRBV20-1 with TRBJ1-1, with 10 bases lining up with TRBD1. Germline values: CDR1 DFQATT, CDR2 SNEGSKA (reference sequence). CDR3 size: 14 residues. V gave up 3 bases and J gave up 1 base; unmatched junction bases: 2. The CDR3 region is CSASGDRGNTEAFF. The CDR3, as DNA: TGCAGTGCTAGCGGGGACAGGGGGAACACTGAAGCTTTCTTT.

This clonotype has more than one count but fewer than ten. The rearrangement links TRBV20-1 to TRBJ2-7, with D possibly TRBD1 on 6 matching bases. CDR3 length: 14 amino acids. V dropped 5 bases and J dropped 3 bases, with 17 bases sitting between them. The V gene's germline CDR1 is DFQATT and CDR2 SNEGSKA (reference sequence). For the CDR3, the DNA is TGCAGTGCTTCCGGACAGCCTAGTAGCTACGAGCAGTACTTC. Amino acid sequence: CSASGQPSSYEQYF.

This chain connects TRBV11-2 to TRBJ2-3, with 11 bases that match TRBD1. The CDR3 has 16 residues. With 3 bases clipped from V and 5 bases from J, the junction kept 7 bases outside the gene matches. CDR1 is SGHAT and CDR2 is FQNNGV in the germline V gene. DNA for the CDR3: TGTGCCAGCAGCTTTCGAGGGACAGGGGGATTAGATACGCAGTATTTT. Translating gives CASSFRGTGGLDTQYF.

This clonotype came up a few times. The chain uses TRBV2 and TRBJ2-5; perhaps TRBD2 as D (5 bases). The better agreement between TRBJ2-7 and the DNA end casts doubt on the J call. The V gene's germline CDR1 is SNHLY and CDR2 FYNNEI. The CDR3 is 13 residues long. CDR3 amino acids: CASSVKRETEQYF. In nucleotides, the CDR3 is TGTGCCAGCAGTGTTAAGAGGGAGACCGAGCAGTACTTC.

The rearrangement joins TRBV11-1 to TRBJ2-1; 7 positions agree with TRBD2. CDR3 length: 14 amino acids. V lost 8 bases and J lost 0; bases outside the gene matches: 4. CDR1 is SGHAT and CDR2 is FQDESV in the germline V gene (reference sequence). The CDR3: CASGAGDSYNEQFF. The CDR3, as DNA: TGTGCCAGCGGCGCGGGGGACTCCTACAATGAGCAGTTCTTC.

This sequence joins TRBV27 and TRBJ2-3; 9 bases are a match to TRBD2. J gave up 5 bases and V 3 bases, and 12 bases lay outside the gene matches. CDR3 length: 17 residues. From germline, CDR1 is MNHEY and CDR2 SMNVEV (reference sequence). DNA of the CDR3: TGTGCCAGCAGTTTGCCCCCGGGGCGGGAGGGCGGAGATACGCAGTATTTT. Translated, it gives CASSLPPGREGGDTQYF.

Regarding this clonotype: At one end the junction does not follow the germline gene, possibly because of a read error. This sequence joins TRBV5-1 and TRBJ1-4; D gene unclear. Per the germline V gene, CDR1 is SGHRS and CDR2 is YFSETQ. This CDR3 spans 16 amino acids. In DNA, the CDR3 is TGCGCCAGCAGCTCGAGCCCCGGGCAAAGGAGTGAAAAGCTGTTTTTT. Translated, it gives CASSSSPGQRSEKLFF.

About this clonotype: This may come from a read error, since a much larger clone is one base off. The V call is TRBV5-1, the J call TRBJ2-6, with D unclear. V was clipped by 7 bases and J by 4 bases, with 12 bases between them. This CDR3 region has 14 residues. Germline loops: CDR1 SGHRS, CDR2 YFSETQ. The CDR3 bases are TGCGCCAGCCTCGCGGAGCCGGGGGCCAACGTCCTGACTTTC. Amino acid sequence: CASLAEPGANVLTF.

The J gene is TRBJ2-1, the V gene TRBV5-1, with TRBD2 as a possible D gene (5 bases). From germline, CDR1 is SGHRS and CDR2 YFSETQ. The CDR3 is 15 residues long. The V end lost 0 bases, the J end lost 5 bases, and 12 bases lay between the germline ends. CDR3 bases: TGCGCCAGCAGCTTGGGGGTTAGCGACAACAATGAGCAGTTCTTC. This translates into CASSLGVSDNNEQFF.

Notes on this clonotype: Being one base from a much bigger clone, this may be a read error. J is TRBJ2-1 and V is TRBV3-1; possible D gene TRBD2, 6 bases. Germline-derived CDR1 and CDR2 are LGHDT and YNNKEL (reference sequence). Trimming took off 4 bases at V and 10 bases at J, with 17 bases between the two ends. The CDR3 loop spans 14 amino acids. The DNA for the CDR3 is TGTGCCAGCAGCCGGGACGGGAGAGTCTACGAGCAGTTCTTC. It encodes CASSRDGRVYEQFF.

This clonotype was observed a few times. CDR3 nucleotides: TGCAGTGCTAGACTGGGCTCGAACACTGAAGCTTTCTTT. Its protein product is CSARLGSNTEAFF. This chain uses TRBV20-1 with TRBJ1-1, with D unclear. Per the germline V gene, CDR1 is DFQATT and CDR2 is SNEGSKA (reference sequence). V was cut by 2 bases and J by 1 base, with 8 bases left in between. This CDR3 contains 13 residues.

The chain carries TRBV11-2 and TRBJ1-2; D might be TRBD1 (6 bases). The V end was cut by 4 bases, the J end by 4 bases, with 13 bases between. The CDR3 covers 14 residues. The V gene's germline CDR1 is SGHAT and CDR2 FQNNGV. CDR3 coding DNA: TGTGCCAGCAGCTCAGCAGGGGTCGGCTATGGCTACACCTTC. Translating it yields CASSSAGVGYGYTF.

This chain uses TRBV12-3 or TRBV12-4 with TRBJ2-7; D gene unclear. V was pared by 3 bases and J by 7 bases, with 13 bases between. CDR3 size: 13 residues. The CDR3 reads CASSLGQIGEQYF. CDR3 bases: TGTGCCAGCAGTTTGGGCCAGATCGGGGAGCAGTACTTC.

This clonotype was seen only a few times. A much bigger clone sits one base away, suggesting this may be a read error. The rearrangement joins TRBV4-2 to TRBJ1-6; D unclear. CDR3 length: 13 residues. CDR1 is LGHNA, CDR2 YNFKEQ, per germline. V lost 0 bases and J 8 bases, leaving 5 bases between the germline ends. The CDR3 sequence: CASSQDTDSPLHF. The CDR3 nucleotides are TGTGCCAGCAGCCAAGATACAGATTCACCCCTCCACTTT.

This chain links TRBV7-2 with TRBJ2-3; 8 bases align to TRBD2. The CDR3 spans 17 residues. The ends lost 3 bases at V and 5 bases at J; junction bases unmatched: 13. CDR1 SGHTA and CDR2 FQGNSA come from the germline V gene. The CDR3 reads CASSFAVTSALIDTQYF. CDR3 in DNA: TGTGCCAGCAGCTTCGCCGTGACTAGCGCCCTAATAGATACGCAGTATTTT.

In this sample, this clonotype turned up a few times. The V gene is TRBV9, the J gene TRBJ2-3; 7 bases fit TRBD2. The trim removed 1 base at V and 5 bases at J, leaving 4 bases unmatched. In germline, CDR1 is SGDLS, CDR2 YYNGEE. The length of the CDR3 is 14 residues. The CDR3 DNA reads TGTGCCAGCAGCGTACAAATAGCGGGAGATACGCAGTATTTT. Amino acid sequence: CASSVQIAGDTQYF.